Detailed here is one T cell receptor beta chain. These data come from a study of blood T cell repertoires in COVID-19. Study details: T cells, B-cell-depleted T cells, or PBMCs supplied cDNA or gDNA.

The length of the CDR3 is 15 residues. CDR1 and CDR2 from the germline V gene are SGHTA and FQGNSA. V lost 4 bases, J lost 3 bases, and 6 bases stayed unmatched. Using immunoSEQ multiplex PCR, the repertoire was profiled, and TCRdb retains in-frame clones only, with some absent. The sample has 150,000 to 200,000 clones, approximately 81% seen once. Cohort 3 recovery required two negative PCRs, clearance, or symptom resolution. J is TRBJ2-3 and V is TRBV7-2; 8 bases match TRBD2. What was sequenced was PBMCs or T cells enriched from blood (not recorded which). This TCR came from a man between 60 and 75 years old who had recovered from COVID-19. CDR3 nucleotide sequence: TGTGCCAGCAGCTACCCGGGGGGGCGGACAGATACGCAGTATTTT. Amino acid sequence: CASSYPGGRTDTQYF.